The T cell receptor (beta chain) under discussion was sequenced for a study of CD8 T cells in ankylosing spondylitis. TCRdb redid the calling of the 5' RACE reads with MiXCR, one entry per CDR3 protein. In the table there are approximately 340,000 distinct CDR3 sequences, 14% to 15% of which are singletons. This clonotype was detected only a few times. The V end lost 4 bases, the J end lost 4 bases, and 13 bases lay between the germline ends. Germline V CDR1 and CDR2: MNHEY, SVGAGI. CDR3 length: 15 amino acids. The chain combines TRBV6-5 with TRBJ2-2; D may be TRBD1 (6 bases). Sample: blood, either unsorted or a sorted T cell fraction (not recorded which). The clonotype was recovered from a male donor with ankylosing spondylitis or in good health (not recorded which). The CDR3 sequence: CASSSRDRITGELFF. DNA for the CDR3: TGTGCCAGCAGTTCCCGAGACAGGATCACCGGGGAGCTGTTTTTT.